These 27 T cell receptor beta chains originate from one sample sequenced in a study of shared clonotypes between healthy human individuals. The data were produced by immunoSEQ multiplex PCR, yet TCRdb's version contains in-frame clones alone and is incomplete. The sample records roughly 320,000 clones, about nine tenths being singletons. Sequenced material: memory CD8+ T cells sorted from blood. Subset in this sample: CD45RO+ cells pooled with CCR7-negative TemRA cells. Receptors originate from a man between 18 and 29 years old in good health.

This chain links TRBV27 with TRBJ1-6; weak D call: TRBD1 (6 bases). This CDR3 is 18 amino acids long. CDR1 and CDR2 from the germline V gene are MNHEY and SMNVEV (reference sequence). Trimming removed 2 bases at V and 3 bases at J, with 17 bases between. CDR3: CASSLKKCTGCYNSPLHF. The CDR3 DNA reads as TGTGCCAGCAGTTTAAAAAAGTGTACAGGGTGCTATAATTCACCCCTCCACTTT.

This clone was observed once. This chain links TRBV4-3 with TRBJ1-4; tentatively, D is TRBD1 (5 bases). The CDR3 is 16 residues long. V lost 2 bases and J 0 bases, leaving 10 bases between the germline ends. Germline assignment: CDR1 LGHNA and CDR2 YSLEER. The CDR3 bases are TGCGCCAGCAGCCAAAACAGGTTATCAACTAATGAAAAACTGTTTTTT. It codes for CASSQNRLSTNEKLFF.

The gene calls are TRBV2 and TRBJ1-6; no clear D. The CDR3 loop spans 15 amino acids. Trimming removed 7 bases at V and 4 bases at J, with 14 bases between. Germline values: CDR1 SNHLY, CDR2 FYNNEI. CDR3 DNA sequence: TGTGCCAGCATTGAGGGATGGCAGTATAATTCACCCCTCCACTTT. Protein: CASIEGWQYNSPLHF.

The rearrangement joins TRBV7-9 to TRBJ1-3; D ambiguous. This CDR3 is 15 amino acids long. Trimming cost V 5 bases and J 0 bases, with 11 bases left between them. Germline CDR1 is SEHNR and CDR2 is FQNEAQ (reference sequence). As DNA, the CDR3 is TGTGCCAGCAGCCTACGGGAAAACTCTGGAAACACCATATATTTT. This translates into CASSLRENSGNTIYF.

V and J are TRBV30 and TRBJ1-4; 10 bases line up with TRBD1. Unmatched junction bases numbered 1, after V lost 1 base and J lost 5 bases. Germline V gene sequence: CDR1 GTSNPN, CDR2 SVGIG (reference sequence). The CDR3 covers 14 residues. The CDR3 reads CAWSEGQGNEKLFF. CDR3 DNA: TGTGCCTGGAGTGAGGGACAGGGGAATGAAAAACTGTTTTTT.

The chain has TRBV5-4 and TRBJ1-2; D gene unclear. Germline CDR1 SGHNT, CDR2 YYREEE (reference sequence). Trimming removed 0 bases from V and 4 bases from J, with 22 bases in between. The CDR3 loop spans 18 amino acids. CDR3 region: CASSLDHGYPFYVYGYTF. The DNA for the CDR3 is TGTGCCAGCAGCTTGGACCATGGATACCCATTCTACGTCTATGGCTACACCTTC.

The chain recombines TRBV27 with TRBJ2-7; the match to TRBD1 covers 7 bases. The CDR3 is 14 residues long. The trim removed 3 bases at V and 3 bases at J, leaving 5 bases unmatched. Per the germline V gene, CDR1 is MNHEY and CDR2 is SMNVEV (reference sequence). CDR3 residues: CASSFLGTVYEQYF. The CDR3 region has the DNA TGTGCCAGCAGTTTCCTAGGGACAGTCTACGAGCAGTACTTC.

CDR3 DNA sequence: TGCGCCAGCAGCCAACCACAGGAGAACACTGAAGCTTTCTTT. Amino acids: CASSQPQENTEAFF. The chain combines TRBV5-1 with TRBJ1-1; D is perhaps TRBD1 (5 bases). Germline V gene sequence: CDR1 SGHRS, CDR2 YFSETQ. V was cut by 4 bases and J by 1 base, with 11 bases left in between. The CDR3 has 14 amino acids.

This chain's CDR3 is CASSHGTVNTEAFF. CDR3 DNA: TGTGCCAGCAGCCACGGGACGGTGAACACTGAAGCTTTCTTT. The chain employs TRBV7-2 and TRBJ1-1; D is perhaps TRBD1 (5 bases). Germline V gives CDR1 SGHTA, CDR2 FQGNSA. This CDR3 is built from 14 residues. Deletions cut 5 bases from V and 0 bases from J, with 10 bases between.

In DNA, the CDR3 is TGTGCCAGCAGCCCGGGACAGGGAGGGACCCTTAGCGAGCAGTACTTC. Translated, it gives CASSPGQGGTLSEQYF. This chain links TRBV5-6 with TRBJ2-7; 9 bases are a match to TRBD1. This CDR3 contains 16 residues. CDR1 is SGHDT and CDR2 is YYEEEE in the germline V gene. The trim removed 4 bases at V and 6 bases at J, leaving 14 bases unmatched.

The gene calls are TRBV30 and TRBJ2-2, with unresolved D. CDR1 and CDR2 from the germline V gene are GTSNPN and SVGIG (reference sequence). The CDR3 contains 12 residues. The V end was cut by 5 bases, the J end by 3 bases, with 7 bases between. In DNA, the CDR3 is TGTGCCTGGCATGGGGACACCGGGGAGCTGTTTTTT. As protein: CAWHGDTGELFF.

The chain joins TRBV2 to TRBJ2-7, with D perhaps matching TRBD2 (7 bases). Germline loops: CDR1 SNHLY, CDR2 FYNNEI. This CDR3 has 12 residues. CDR3 DNA sequence: TGTAGAACGGGGGGCGCCGGCTACGAGCAGTACTTC. It codes for CRTGGAGYEQYF.

The chain is built from TRBV27 and TRBJ2-3, with D tentatively TRBD1 or TRBD2 (5 bases each). The CDR3 runs 17 residues. CDR1 MNHEY and CDR2 SMNVEV come from the germline V gene (reference sequence). V gave up 1 base and J gave up 0 bases, with 14 bases separating them. The CDR3 reads CASSLWPGPDSTDTQYF. The CDR3 coding sequence is TGTGCCAGCAGTTTATGGCCGGGACCGGATAGCACAGATACGCAGTATTTT.

This clone appeared a single time. The chain carries TRBV7-9 and TRBJ1-1; possibly TRBD1 for D (5 bases). CDR1 and CDR2 from the germline V gene are SEHNR and FQNEAQ (reference sequence). Trimming shortened V by 1 base and J by 0 bases, and 12 bases separated the two germline ends. The CDR3 has 16 amino acids. CDR3 bases: TGTGCCAGCAGCTTAGGGCCGGGACCGATGAACACTGAAGCTTTCTTT. Translated: CASSLGPGPMNTEAFF.

This chain connects TRBV7-6 to TRBJ2-7; D remains ambiguous. The CDR3 consists of 14 residues. The germline CDR1 and CDR2 sequences are SGHVS and FNYEAQ. Trimming took 7 bases from V and 0 from J, leaving 13 bases between them. The CDR3 loop is CASKMLESSYEQYF. CDR3 DNA sequence: TGTGCCAGCAAAATGTTGGAGAGCTCCTACGAGCAGTACTTC.

This clone was seen once. The CDR3 protein is CASSPTLTSGINNEQFF. The CDR3 nucleotides read TGCGCCAGCAGCCCTACCCTTACTAGCGGGATAAACAATGAGCAGTTCTTC. The V gene is TRBV4-3, the J gene TRBJ2-1; 10 nucleotides line up with TRBD2. J was trimmed by 5 bases and V by 4 bases; bases with no gene match: 11. The germline CDR1 and CDR2 sequences are LGHNA and YSLEER. The CDR3 covers 17 residues.

The chain recombines TRBV27 with TRBJ2-3; 10 nucleotides line up with TRBD2. With 2 bases clipped from V and 1 base from J, the junction kept 0 bases outside the gene matches. There are 15 residues in the CDR3. Germline V gene sequence: CDR1 MNHEY, CDR2 SMNVEV (reference sequence). The CDR3 protein is CASSLTSGGTDTQYF. The CDR3 nucleotides read TGTGCCAGCAGTTTAACTAGCGGGGGCACAGATACGCAGTATTTT.

The V call is TRBV28, the J call TRBJ2-7, with D tentatively TRBD1 (6 bases). CDR1 is MDHEN and CDR2 is SYDVKM in the germline V gene. With 3 bases removed from V and 5 bases from J, the gap between germline ends came to 14 bases. The CDR3 loop spans 14 amino acids. The CDR3 is CASSLAGVGDEQYF. Written as DNA, the CDR3 is TGTGCCAGCAGTTTGGCAGGGGTCGGGGACGAGCAGTACTTC.

The chain is built from TRBV30 and TRBJ1-1; no clear D. Trimming removed 3 bases from V and 2 bases from J, with 7 bases in between. Germline assignment: CDR1 GTSNPN and CDR2 SVGIG (reference sequence). The CDR3 consists of 12 residues. CDR3 in amino acids: CAWSIGNTEAFF. CDR3 coding DNA: TGTGCCTGGAGCATAGGCAACACTGAAGCTTTCTTT.

The V call is TRBV5-1, the J call TRBJ2-5; TRBD1 aligns across 7 bases. In germline, CDR1 is SGHRS, CDR2 YFSETQ. CDR3 size: 16 residues. J was trimmed by 5 bases and V by 3 bases; bases with no gene match: 13. CDR3 sequence (DNA): TGCGCCAGCAGCTGGGCCGGTTTGACAGGGTCCGAGACCCAGTACTTC. Amino acid sequence: CASSWAGLTGSETQYF. Full variable domain (outside the CDR3, taken from reference TRBV5-1 and TRBJ2-5): KAGVTQTPRYLIKTRGQQVTLSCSPISGHRSVSWYQQTPGQGLQFLFEYFSETQRNKGNFPGRFSGRQFSNSRSEMNVSTLELGDSALYLCASSWAGLTGSETQYFGPGTRLLVL.

This rearrangement joins TRBV27 to TRBJ2-7; the D gene is possibly TRBD2 (6 bases). Germline V gene lookup returns CDR1 MNHEY and CDR2 SMNVEV (reference sequence). The CDR3 runs 16 residues. The V end lost 6 bases, the J end lost 2 bases, and 20 bases lay between the germline ends. In DNA, the CDR3 is TGTGCCAGCAGCCTAACCGGAGGGGTCTTGACCTACGAGCAGTACTTC. This translates into CASSLTGGVLTYEQYF.

The CDR3 spells CASSPQGATNEKLFF. The CDR3 DNA reads as TGTGCCAGCAGTCCACAGGGTGCAACTAATGAAAAACTGTTTTTT. The rearrangement joins TRBV27 to TRBJ1-4, with D possibly TRBD1 on 6 matching bases. The CDR3 runs to 15 residues. V gave up 5 bases and J gave up 0 bases, with 10 bases separating them. Germline V gene lookup returns CDR1 MNHEY and CDR2 SMNVEV (reference sequence).

This chain connects TRBV6-5 to TRBJ1-6; D not certain. Trimming removed 4 bases from V and 2 bases from J, with 12 bases in between. CDR1 and CDR2 (germline): MNHEY, SVGAGI. CDR3 length equals 16 residues. CDR3 DNA sequence: TGTGCCAGCAGTTCTATCAGCCCGACCTATAATTCACCCCTCCACTTT. Translated, it gives CASSSISPTYNSPLHF.

The chain uses TRBV30 and TRBJ2-2; the match to TRBD1 covers 8 bases. Germline-derived CDR1 and CDR2 are GTSNPN and SVGIG (reference sequence). V was pared by 5 bases and J by 4 bases, with 9 bases of the junction left unmatched. This CDR3 has 15 amino acids. CDR3 DNA sequence: TGTGCCTGGCAACTTCAGGGGGCCCTCACCGGGGAGCTGTTTTTT. Its translation: CAWQLQGALTGELFF.

The chain uses TRBV9 and TRBJ2-5; D possibly corresponds to TRBD1 (6 bases). V shed 4 bases and J shed 1 base, with 14 bases lying between them. In germline, CDR1 is SGDLS, CDR2 YYNGEE. This CDR3 has 15 amino acids. The chain's CDR3 is CASSLRTGFQETQYF. CDR3 in DNA: TGTGCCAGCAGCCTCCGAACAGGGTTCCAAGAGACCCAGTACTTC.

The chain carries TRBV7-2 and TRBJ2-7; 9 bases map to TRBD1. This CDR3 spans 16 amino acids. After removal of 5 bases from V and 3 bases from J, the junction contained 11 bases not matched to a gene. Germline V gene data show CDR1 as SGHTA and CDR2 as FQGNSA. The CDR3 spells CASSPLLGTGFYEQYF. In DNA form, the CDR3 reads TGTGCCAGCAGCCCGCTTCTTGGGACAGGGTTCTACGAGCAGTACTTC.

The chain couples TRBV5-4 to TRBJ2-7; D is perhaps TRBD1 or TRBD2 (5 bases each). The CDR3 runs 15 residues. Looked up from germline, CDR1 is SGHNT and CDR2 is YYREEE (reference sequence). The V and J ends lost 2 bases and 7 bases respectively, with 19 bases between them. CDR3 nucleotide sequence: TGTGCCAGCAGCTTTCCCCCGGGACCTCCAGAGGAGCAGTACTTC. This encodes CASSFPPGPPEEQYF.